Reported below is one T cell receptor beta chain. Its specificity is not known. V was clipped by 2 bases and J by 4 bases; unmatched bases: 7. The CDR3 is 15 residues long. Germline loops: CDR1 SGDLS, CDR2 YYNGEE. A multiplex PCR was run with 60 Vbeta primers and 13 Jbeta primers. Assay used: immunoSEQ multiplex PCR; TCRdb lists only in-frame clones, some missing. Among approximately 190,000 clones, 87% were seen once, and the ten largest hold about 1.1%. The data belong to a study of cytomegalovirus exposure and HLA in healthy donors. At the level of the study: HLA-typed donors were the source of 90 million or so unique TCRs, which an early data release held. General study findings and limits: An assumption of roughly uniform sequencing depth across donors underlay the presence/absence analyses. One variant, a missense change in DCLRE1C, was linked in a later analysis to TCR beta V- and J-gene trimming. What a later analysis reportedly showed was that an Asian-associated ancestry cluster had fewer N-insertions than the 666-donor mean.

V and J are TRBV9 and TRBJ2-3; 7 bases fit TRBD2. The source is a boy younger than 10 in good health and CMV-seronegative. The sample taken for sequencing was PBMCs. The CDR3 nucleotides are TGTGCCAGCAGCGTTGAGACTAGCTTCGCAGATACGCAGTATTTT. Protein product: CASSVETSFADTQYF.